This record concerns one T cell receptor beta chain sequence. As yet, its antigen is unknown. The assay was immunoSEQ multiplex PCR, and TCRdb's table has in-frame clones only and misses some. The sample records more than 20,000 clones, about 88% being singletons. This record comes from a study of OX40 agonist ivuxolimab in advanced cancers. At the level of the study: Patients with hepatocellular carcinoma, melanoma, renal cell or head and neck cancer made up the dose-escalation patients. Age averaged around 59 years (range roughly 20 to 90), and approximately 80% were male. Study-wide results and limits: The study did not work out the antigen specificity of the expanded peripheral T cells.

Germline trimming cut 4 bases from V and 0 bases from J; bases unmatched to any gene: 1. Germline CDR1 and CDR2: MGHRA and YSYEKL. The CDR3 is made up of 15 amino acids. The receptor was derived from an adult with an advanced solid tumor such as melanoma, head and neck, liver or kidney cancer. The chain uses TRBV4-1 and TRBJ2-2; TRBD2 aligns across 8 bases. The starting material was CD4+ or CD8+ T cells sorted from blood, obtained in a trial of the OX40 agonist ivuxolimab. The CDR3 here is CASSLGLANTGELFF. The CDR3 nucleotides are TGCGCCAGCAGCCTGGGACTAGCGAACACCGGGGAGCTGTTTTTT.